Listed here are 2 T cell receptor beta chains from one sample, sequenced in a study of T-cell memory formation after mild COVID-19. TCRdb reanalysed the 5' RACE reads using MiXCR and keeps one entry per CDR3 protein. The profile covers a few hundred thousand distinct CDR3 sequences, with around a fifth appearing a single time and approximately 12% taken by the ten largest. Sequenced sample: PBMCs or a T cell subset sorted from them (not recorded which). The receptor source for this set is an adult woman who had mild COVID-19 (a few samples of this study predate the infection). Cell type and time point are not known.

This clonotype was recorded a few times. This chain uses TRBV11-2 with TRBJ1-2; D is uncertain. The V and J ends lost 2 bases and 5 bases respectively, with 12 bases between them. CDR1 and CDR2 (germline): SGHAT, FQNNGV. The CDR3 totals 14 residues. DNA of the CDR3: TGTGCCAGCAGCTTAAACAGCTTTGAATATGGCTACACCTTC. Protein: CASSLNSFEYGYTF.

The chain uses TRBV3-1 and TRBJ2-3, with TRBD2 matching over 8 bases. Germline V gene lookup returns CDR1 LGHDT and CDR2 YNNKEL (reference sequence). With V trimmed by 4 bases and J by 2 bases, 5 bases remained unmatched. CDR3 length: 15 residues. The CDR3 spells CASSPQRGITDTQYF. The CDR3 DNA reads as TGTGCCAGCAGCCCGCAGCGGGGGATCACAGATACGCAGTATTTT.